This TCR beta chain was captured in a study of blood T cell repertoires in COVID-19. The wider study: Nucleic acid was either cDNA or gDNA, and it came from T cells, B-cell-depleted T cells, or PBMCs.

The CDR3 runs 14 residues. Trimming pared 8 bases from V and 1 base from J, leaving 12 bases between. Germline lookup yields CDR1 SNHLY and CDR2 FYNNEI. Here immunoSEQ multiplex PCR was the method, and the copy in TCRdb shows in-frame clones only, minus some. Counted here are roughly 250,000 clones, about 90% occurring once; the ten biggest clones make up just over 7%. The rearrangement uses TRBV2 and TRBJ2-1, with D possibly being TRBD1 (5 bases). The sequence derives from a man between 60 and 75 years old who had recovered from COVID-19. Sequencing used peripheral blood. The CDR3, as DNA: TGTGCCAGCCGCCTAAGGGGATCCTACAATGAGCAGTTCTTC. Its protein is CASRLRGSYNEQFF. The full variable domain, completed using reference TRBV2 and TRBJ2-1, is EPEVTQTPSHQVTQMGQEVILRCVPISNHLYFYWYRQILGQKVEFLVSFYNNEISEKSEIFDDQFSVERPDGSNFTLKIRSTKLEDSAMYFCASRLRGSYNEQFFGPGTRLTVL.